Below, 31 T cell receptor beta chains from the same sample are listed, as sequenced in a study of Graves' ophthalmopathy and Graves' hyperthyroidism. Scientists amplified the TCR beta CDR3 regions from RNA transcripts. In the first round, RT-PCR was carried out with HTBI primers, and a multiplex PCR formed the second round. Each CDR3 protein is one row after TCRdb ran MiXCR on the multiplex PCR reads. The profile covers 500,000 to 800,000 distinct CDR3 sequences, with roughly 39% appearing a single time and around 3% taken by the ten largest. Sequencing was done on a sample of peripheral blood. The receptors originated from an adult man with Graves' ophthalmopathy.

This chain links TRBV15 with TRBJ1-5; 9 nucleotides align to TRBD1. Germline lookup yields CDR1 LNHNV and CDR2 YYDKDF (reference sequence). After removal of 2 bases from V and 4 bases from J, the junction contained 21 bases not matched to a gene. This CDR3 is 21 amino acids long. The CDR3 DNA follows: TGTGCCACCAGCAGACCTAACCCGATCCGAGGGACAGGGCGAATTAATCAGCCCCAGCATTTT. Protein: CATSRPNPIRGTGRINQPQHF.

As concerns this clonotype: One junction end disagrees with the germline gene, perhaps due to a read error. The chain is built from TRBV25-1 and TRBJ1-3, with D perhaps TRBD1 (5 bases). The length of the CDR3 is 16 residues. From germline, CDR1 is MGHDK and CDR2 SYGVNS. The CDR3: CASSDPDQGSGNTIYF. The DNA of the CDR3 is TGTGCCAGCAGTGACCCCGACCAGGGCTCTGGGAACACCATATATTTT. The entire variable domain, with the rest obtained from reference TRBV25-1 and TRBJ1-3, is as follows: EADIYQTPRYLVIGTGKKITLECSQTMGHDKMYWYQQDPGMELHLIHYSYGVNSTEKGDLSSESTVSRIRTEHFPLTLESARPSHTSQYLCASSDPDQGSGNTIYFGEGSWLTVV.

The chain joins TRBV29-1 to TRBJ2-7; the match to TRBD2 covers 12 bases. The end of the DNA fits TRBJ2-1 better, so the J call may be wrong. This CDR3 is built from 15 residues. CDR1 SQVTM and CDR2 ANQGSEA come from the germline V gene. CDR3 in DNA: TGCAGCGTCCCTGGACTAGCGGGATTATACAATGAGCAGTTCTTC. It specifies CSVPGLAGLYNEQFF.

This clonotype was seen more than once but under ten times. The chain is built from TRBV6-1 and TRBJ2-5; D may be TRBD1 or TRBD2 (6 bases each). V dropped 5 bases and J dropped 5 bases, with 15 bases sitting between them. The length of the CDR3 is 14 residues. In germline, CDR1 is MNHNS, CDR2 SASEGT. CDR3 amino acids: CASSQGGSGETQYF. The CDR3 DNA sequence: TGTGCCAGCAGTCAAGGGGGGAGTGGGGAGACCCAGTACTTC.

CDR3 coding DNA: TGTGCCAGCAGCTTCAAACCGGGACCCGCCTCGAACACTGAAGCTTTCTTT. It yields the protein CASSFKPGPASNTEAFF. This chain uses TRBV7-9 with TRBJ1-1; a weak D match, TRBD1 (5 bases). Trimming shortened V by 3 bases and J by 1 base, and 18 bases separated the two germline ends. This CDR3 region has 17 residues. Germline values: CDR1 SEHNR, CDR2 FQNEAQ (reference sequence).

As regards this clonotype: A much larger clone lies one base from this, so it may be a read error. This chain uses TRBV5-1 with TRBJ1-1; the match to TRBD1 covers 10 bases. The CDR3 consists of 14 residues. CDR1 and CDR2 from the germline V gene are SGHRS and YFSETQ. CDR3 protein: CASSLGDRGSETFF. The CDR3 DNA is TGCGCCAGCAGCTTGGGGGACAGGGGCTCTGAAACTTTCTTT. Looking up the rest from reference TRBV5-1 and TRBJ1-1 gives the full variable domain: KAGVTQTPRYLIKTRGQQVTLSCSPISGHRSVSWYQQTPGQGLQFLFEYFSETQRNKGNFPGRFSGRQFSNSRSEMNVSTLELGDSALYLCASSLGDRGSETFFGQGTRLTVV.

This clonotype was counted a single time. The chain employs TRBV19 and TRBJ1-1; no firm D call. Trimming pared 11 bases from V and 1 base from J, leaving 14 bases between. Germline values: CDR1 LNHDA, CDR2 SQIVND (reference sequence). This CDR3 has 13 amino acids. Here the CDR3 reads CAWSVVRNTEAFF. In nucleotides, the CDR3 is TGTGCCTGGAGTGTAGTCAGGAACACTGAAGCTTTCTTT.

The chain employs TRBV6-2 or TRBV6-3 and TRBJ2-5; D is possibly TRBD1 (6 bases). CDR3 length: 15 residues. CDR1 and CDR2 from the germline V gene are MNHEY and SVGEGT. Trimming stripped 0 bases from V and 1 base from J, with 9 bases between. The DNA of the CDR3 is TGTGCCAGCAGTTACTCGGGGGCGGCCCAAGAGACCCAGTACTTC. As protein: CASSYSGAAQETQYF.

This clonotype was recorded a few times. V and J are TRBV24-1 and TRBJ2-1, with D hard to call. The CDR3 loop spans 15 amino acids. Trimming shortened V by 3 bases and J by 0 bases, and 8 bases separated the two germline ends. Germline V gene lookup returns CDR1 KGHDR and CDR2 SFDVKD. The DNA of the CDR3 is TGTGCCACCAGTGATGCGCAGAGCTCCTACAATGAGCAGTTCTTC. It codes for CATSDAQSSYNEQFF.

This chain connects TRBV7-9 to TRBJ2-5, with 7 bases identical to TRBD2. This CDR3 contains 16 residues. Germline V CDR1 and CDR2: SEHNR, FQNEAQ (reference sequence). V was pared by 8 bases and J by 0 bases, with 12 bases of the junction left unmatched. The CDR3 bases are TGTGCCAGCGCGGAGGTATTGGGGGGGAACCAAGAGACCCAGTACTTC. This gives the protein CASAEVLGGNQETQYF.

This chain uses TRBV10-3 with TRBJ1-4; 9 positions match TRBD1. Germline V lookup: CDR1 ENHRY, CDR2 SYGVKD. V shed 4 bases, J shed 6 bases, and the junction held 6 bases outside the gene matches. The length of the CDR3 is 15 residues. CDR3 region: CAISARRDRDEKLFF. CDR3 in DNA: TGTGCCATCAGTGCTAGAAGGGACAGGGATGAAAAACTGTTTTTT.

The CDR3 loop reads CASSLSTGGMAEAFF. In DNA, the CDR3 is TGTGCCAGCAGCTTATCGACAGGGGGAATGGCTGAAGCTTTCTTT. This chain links TRBV7-8 with TRBJ1-1, with 9 bases that match TRBD1. V lost 2 bases and J lost 6; bases outside the gene matches: 7. The length of the CDR3 is 15 residues. Germline V CDR1 and CDR2: SGHVS, FQNEAQ.

This clonotype was recorded at least ten times. The rearrangement links TRBV19 to TRBJ1-5; D is perhaps TRBD1 (5 bases). This CDR3 has 15 amino acids. Germline CDR1 LNHDA, CDR2 SQIVND (reference sequence). Trimming took 6 bases from V and 1 from J, leaving 13 bases between them. The CDR3 DNA is TGTGCCAGTAGCCCTGGGGGGAACAGCAATCAGCCCCAGCATTTT. It encodes CASSPGGNSNQPQHF.

In this sample, this clonotype turned up once. The genes are TRBV19 and TRBJ2-7; D possibly corresponds to TRBD1 (6 bases). V gave up 5 bases and J gave up 2 bases, with 16 bases separating them. This CDR3 contains 15 residues. Germline CDR1 LNHDA, CDR2 SQIVND (reference sequence). CDR3 in amino acids: CASSEQGSAPYEQYF. Written as DNA, the CDR3 is TGTGCCAGTAGTGAACAGGGTAGTGCTCCCTACGAGCAGTACTTC.

Concerning this clonotype: A junction boundary mismatches the germline segment, possibly from a read error. The chain recombines TRBV10-2 with TRBJ2-6; D ambiguous. Germline V gene data show CDR1 as WSHSY and CDR2 as SAAADI. This CDR3 comprises 14 residues. The CDR3 protein is CASSPLAGANVLTF. Written as DNA, the CDR3 is TGTGCCAGCAGCCCTTTAGCCGGGGCCAACGTCCTGACTTTC.

Comments on this clonotype: Mismatch with germline at one junction end may stem from a read error. This chain links TRBV7-9 with TRBJ1-3; D possibly corresponds to TRBD1 (6 bases). Germline V gene data show CDR1 as SEHNR and CDR2 as FQNEAQ (reference sequence). The CDR3 runs to 13 residues. Written as DNA, the CDR3 is TGTGCCAGCAGCCGCCTCAGGGGAAACGCCATATATTTT. Encoded protein: CASSRLRGNAIYF.

This chain links TRBV19 with TRBJ2-7; D tentatively reads TRBD1 or TRBD2 (5 bases each). V dropped 6 bases and J dropped 7 bases, with 10 bases sitting between them. CDR3 length: 11 amino acids. Per germline, CDR1 LNHDA and CDR2 SQIVND (reference sequence). The CDR3 here is CASSGTQEQYF. DNA of the CDR3: TGTGCCAGTAGCGGGACGCAGGAGCAGTACTTC.

The J gene is TRBJ1-1, the V gene TRBV10-3, with D perhaps matching TRBD1 (5 bases). The CDR3 runs 14 residues. Germline V gives CDR1 ENHRY, CDR2 SYGVKD. Between the trimmed V and J ends, which lost 0 bases and 5 bases, there was a span of 10 bases. The CDR3 DNA sequence: TGTGCCATCAGTGAGTCCAGGGCTAGAACTGAAGCTTTCTTT. Its protein product is CAISESRARTEAFF.

With regard to this clonotype: Being one base from a much bigger clone, this may be a read error. This chain connects TRBV7-9 to TRBJ2-7; 7 bases line up with TRBD2. CDR3 length: 15 amino acids. Germline V gives CDR1 SEHNR, CDR2 FQNEAQ (reference sequence). The CDR3 DNA follows: TGTGCCAGCAGCCCTTCGGGACTATCTCTCTACGAGCAGGACTTC. Translation: CASSPSGLSLYEQDF.

V is TRBV12-3 or TRBV12-4 and J is TRBJ1-1; TRBD1 matches at 10 bases. Losses at the gene ends were 7 bases for V and 5 bases for J; bases not matched to a gene: 10. CDR3 length equals 15 residues. CDR3 in DNA: TGTGCCAGCAAACCCTCGGGACAGGGGAAGACTGAAGCTTTCTTT. It translates to CASKPSGQGKTEAFF.

This sequence joins TRBV25-1 and TRBJ1-4; a possible D gene is TRBD1 (5 bases). This CDR3 has 16 amino acids. V was shortened by 5 bases and J by 5 bases, with 18 bases between the two germline ends. Per germline, CDR1 MGHDK and CDR2 SYGVNS. CDR3 sequence: CASSYPGDRRNEKLFF. CDR3 DNA: TGTGCCAGCAGTTACCCCGGGGACCGCAGGAATGAAAAACTGTTTTTT. Drawing the rest from reference TRBV25-1 and TRBJ1-4, the complete variable domain is EADIYQTPRYLVIGTGKKITLECSQTMGHDKMYWYQQDPGMELHLIHYSYGVNSTEKGDLSSESTVSRIRTEHFPLTLESARPSHTSQYLCASSYPGDRRNEKLFFGSGTQLSVL.

This clonotype was seen many times. The J gene is TRBJ1-1, the V gene TRBV7-2; D gene ambiguous. V was trimmed by 5 bases and J by 2 bases, leaving 15 bases between them. CDR1 and CDR2 (germline): SGHTA, FQGNSA. This CDR3 is built from 15 residues. The CDR3 nucleotides read TGTGCCAGCAGCCCTGTAGTGGGGAGAAACACTGAAGCTTTCTTT. Translated: CASSPVVGRNTEAFF. Using reference TRBV7-2 and TRBJ1-1 for the parts outside the CDR3, the full variable domain is GAGVSQSPSNKVTEKGKDVELRCDPISGHTALYWYRQSLGQGLEFLIYFQGNSAPDKSGLPSDRFSAERTGGSVSTLTIQRTQQEDSAVYLCASSPVVGRNTEAFFGQGTRLTVV.

The chain uses TRBV10-3 and TRBJ2-7; D remains ambiguous. The CDR3 is made up of 13 amino acids. Germline CDR1 is ENHRY and CDR2 is SYGVKD. V gave up 3 bases and J gave up 5 bases, with 11 bases separating them. The CDR3 spells CAISDPRAHEQYF. The CDR3 coding sequence is TGTGCCATCAGTGACCCCAGAGCCCACGAGCAGTACTTC.

Many counts were recorded for this clonotype. The chain is built from TRBV2 and TRBJ2-2; D gene ambiguous. This CDR3 has 13 amino acids. Germline-derived CDR1 and CDR2 are SNHLY and FYNNEI. The V gene lost 5 bases and the J gene lost 6 bases, with 10 bases spanning the gap. The CDR3 sequence is CASSFKPSGELFF. In nucleotides, the CDR3 is TGTGCCAGCAGTTTTAAGCCGTCCGGGGAGCTGTTTTTT.

This clonotype turned up a few times. This chain links TRBV27 with TRBJ1-2, with D perhaps TRBD1 (6 bases). V gave up 0 bases and J gave up 7 bases, with 9 bases separating them. Germline V CDR1 and CDR2: MNHEY, SMNVEV (reference sequence). This CDR3 has 13 residues. CDR3 DNA sequence: TGTGCCAGCAGTTTATCGGCAGGGGCTGGCTACACCTTC. It encodes CASSLSAGAGYTF.

J is TRBJ2-6 and V is TRBV4-1, with TRBD2 as a possible D gene (6 bases). There are 17 residues in the CDR3. The V gene's germline CDR1 is MGHRA and CDR2 YSYEKL. V was shortened by 2 bases and J by 2 bases, with 13 bases between the two germline ends. CDR3 residues: CASSQSVGGAGANVLTF. CDR3 nucleotides: TGCGCCAGCAGCCAAAGCGTAGGAGGGGCTGGGGCCAACGTCCTGACTTTC.

In this sample, this clonotype turned up many times. V usage is TRBV12-3 or TRBV12-4 and J usage is TRBJ2-7; D is uncertain. The CDR3 totals 12 residues. V gave up 1 base and J gave up 3 bases, with 4 bases separating them. The CDR3, as DNA: TGTGCCAGCAGTTTAGGCTACTACGAGCAGTACTTC. Residues: CASSLGYYEQYF.

This clonotype was counted only a few times. The V call is TRBV6-5, the J call TRBJ1-6; no reliable D call. V was pared by 5 bases and J by 10 bases, with 18 bases between. The germline V gene encodes CDR1 MNHEY and CDR2 SVGAGI. The CDR3 sequence is 15 residues long. CDR3 residues: CASSNPEGLPSPLHF. Here the CDR3 DNA reads TGTGCCAGCAGTAACCCAGAGGGTCTACCCTCACCCCTCCACTTT.

This clonotype was seen many times. This chain connects TRBV10-2 to TRBJ2-7; possibly TRBD1 for D (5 bases). V shed 7 bases and J shed 0 bases, with 13 bases lying between them. The CDR3 is 14 amino acids. CDR1 and CDR2 (germline): WSHSY, SAAADI. The CDR3 region is CASNKGKSSYEQYF. CDR3 sequence (DNA): TGCGCCAGCAATAAGGGGAAAAGCTCCTACGAGCAGTACTTC.

The table lists this clonotype with many counts. V is TRBV29-1 and J is TRBJ2-5; D is undetermined. The germline V and J ends were trimmed by 4 bases and 5 bases, with 8 bases remaining between them. CDR3 length: 11 amino acids. The germline CDR1 and CDR2 sequences are SQVTM and ANQGSEA. This chain's CDR3 is CSVVPGETQYF. DNA of the CDR3: TGCAGCGTTGTTCCCGGGGAGACCCAGTACTTC. Supplemented by reference TRBV29-1 and TRBJ2-5, the full variable domain reads SAVISQKPSRDICQRGTSLTIQCQVDSQVTMMFWYRQQPGQSLTLIATANQGSEATYESGFVIDKFPISRPNLTFSTLTVSNMSPEDSSIYLCSVVPGETQYFGPGTRLLVL.

On this clonotype: The junction departs from the called germline gene at one end, perhaps through a read error. This chain links TRBV29-1 with TRBJ2-2; no definite D call. The CDR3 has 10 residues. Germline V gene lookup returns CDR1 SQVTM and CDR2 ANQGSEA. The chain's CDR3 is CGVESGELFF. The CDR3 nucleotides are TGCGGCGTAGAATCCGGGGAGCTGTTTTTT.